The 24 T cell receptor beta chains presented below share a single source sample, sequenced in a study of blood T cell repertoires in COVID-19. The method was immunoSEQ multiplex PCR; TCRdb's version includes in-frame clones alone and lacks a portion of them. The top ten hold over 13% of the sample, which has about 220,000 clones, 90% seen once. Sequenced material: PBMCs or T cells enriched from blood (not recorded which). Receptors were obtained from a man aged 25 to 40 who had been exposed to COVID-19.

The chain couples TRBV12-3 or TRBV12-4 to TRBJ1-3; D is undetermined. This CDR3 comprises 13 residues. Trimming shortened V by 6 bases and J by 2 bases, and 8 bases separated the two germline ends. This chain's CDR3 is CASREGTGNTIYF. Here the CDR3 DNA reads TGTGCCAGCAGAGAGGGCACTGGAAACACCATATATTTT.

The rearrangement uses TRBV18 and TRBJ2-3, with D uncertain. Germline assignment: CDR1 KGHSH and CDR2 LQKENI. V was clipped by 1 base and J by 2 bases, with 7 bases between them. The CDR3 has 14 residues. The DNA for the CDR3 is TGTGCCAGCTCACCACTACAGTTCACAGATACGCAGTATTTT. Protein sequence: CASSPLQFTDTQYF.

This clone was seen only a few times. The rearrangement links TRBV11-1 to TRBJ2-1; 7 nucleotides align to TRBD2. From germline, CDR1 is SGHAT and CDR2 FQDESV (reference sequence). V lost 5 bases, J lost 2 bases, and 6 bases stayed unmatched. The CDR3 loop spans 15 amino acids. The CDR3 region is CASSPRAGAYNEQFF. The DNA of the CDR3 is TGTGCCAGCAGCCCCCGGGCGGGGGCCTACAATGAGCAGTTCTTC.

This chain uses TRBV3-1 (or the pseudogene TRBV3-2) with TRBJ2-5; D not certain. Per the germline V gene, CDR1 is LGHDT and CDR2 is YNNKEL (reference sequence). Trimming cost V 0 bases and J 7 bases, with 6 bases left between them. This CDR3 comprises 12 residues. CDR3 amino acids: CASSQDLGTQYF. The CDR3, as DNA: TGTGCCAGCAGCCAAGATCTAGGGACCCAGTACTTC.

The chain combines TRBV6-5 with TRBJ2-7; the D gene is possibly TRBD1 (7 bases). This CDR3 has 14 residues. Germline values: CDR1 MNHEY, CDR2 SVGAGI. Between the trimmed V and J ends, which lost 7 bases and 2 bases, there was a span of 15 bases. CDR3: CASTPSGGTYEQYF. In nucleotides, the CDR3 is TGTGCCAGCACCCCCTCAGGGGGGACCTACGAGCAGTACTTC.

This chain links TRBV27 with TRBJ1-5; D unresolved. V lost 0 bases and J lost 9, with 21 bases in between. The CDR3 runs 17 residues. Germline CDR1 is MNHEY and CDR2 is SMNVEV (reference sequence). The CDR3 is CASSLSIQSAAQPPQHF. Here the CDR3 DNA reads TGTGCCAGCAGTTTATCGATACAGTCGGCCGCCCAGCCGCCCCAGCATTTT.

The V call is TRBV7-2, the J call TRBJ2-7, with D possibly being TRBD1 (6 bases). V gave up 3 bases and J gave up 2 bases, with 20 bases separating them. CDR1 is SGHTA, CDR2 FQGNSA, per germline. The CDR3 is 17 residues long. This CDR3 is CASSLFVALDRTYEQYF. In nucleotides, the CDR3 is TGTGCCAGCAGCTTGTTCGTTGCGCTGGACAGAACCTACGAGCAGTACTTC.

DNA of the CDR3: TGTGCCAGCAGCCATCGGGGAATGGCAGATACGCAGTATTTT. This encodes CASSHRGMADTQYF. This chain connects TRBV3-1 (or the pseudogene TRBV3-2) to TRBJ2-3; D perhaps matches TRBD2 (5 bases). The CDR3 totals 14 residues. V gave up 3 bases and J gave up 4 bases, with 11 bases separating them. Per germline, CDR1 LGHDT and CDR2 YNNKEL (reference sequence).

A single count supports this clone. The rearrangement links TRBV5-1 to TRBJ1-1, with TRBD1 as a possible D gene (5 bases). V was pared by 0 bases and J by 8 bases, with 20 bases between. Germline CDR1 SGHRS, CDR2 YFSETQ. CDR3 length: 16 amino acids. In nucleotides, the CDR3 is TGCGCCAGCAGCTTGGGAATCGACGGAGGGGCTGCCGAAGCTTTCTTT. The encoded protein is CASSLGIDGGAAEAFF.

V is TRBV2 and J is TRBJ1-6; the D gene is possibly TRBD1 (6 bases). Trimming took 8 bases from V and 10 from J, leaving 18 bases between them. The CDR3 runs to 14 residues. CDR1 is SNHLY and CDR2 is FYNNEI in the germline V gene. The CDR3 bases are TGTGCCAGCGTGCCGGCCGGGGGGCAATCACCCCTCCACTTT. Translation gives CASVPAGGQSPLHF.

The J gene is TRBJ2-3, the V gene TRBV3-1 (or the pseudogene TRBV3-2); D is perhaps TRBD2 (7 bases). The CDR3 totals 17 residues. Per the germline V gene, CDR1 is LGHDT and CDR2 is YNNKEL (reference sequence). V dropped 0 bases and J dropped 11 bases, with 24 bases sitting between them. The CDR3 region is CASSQDPPRGGDIRQYF. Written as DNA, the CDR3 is TGTGCCAGCAGCCAAGACCCCCCGAGGGGGGGCGATATCCGGCAGTATTTT.

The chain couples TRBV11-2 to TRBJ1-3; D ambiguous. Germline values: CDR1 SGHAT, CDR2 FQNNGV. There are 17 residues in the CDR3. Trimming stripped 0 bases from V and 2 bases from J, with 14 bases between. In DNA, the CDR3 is TGTGCCAGCAGCTTAGACGGACTCACCCCCGCTGGAAACACCATATATTTT. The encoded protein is CASSLDGLTPAGNTIYF.

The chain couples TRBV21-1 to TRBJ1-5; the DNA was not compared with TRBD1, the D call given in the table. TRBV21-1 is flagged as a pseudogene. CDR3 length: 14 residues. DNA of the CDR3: TGTGCCAGCAGCATGGACAGGGAGCCTCAGCCCCAGCATTTT. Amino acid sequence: CASSMDREPQPQHF.

The CDR3 spells CASSKKPDRGPIGEAFF. CDR3 bases: TGTGCCAGCAGCAAAAAGCCGGACAGGGGACCCATCGGGGAAGCTTTCTTT. The genes are TRBV21-1 and TRBJ1-1; the table gives TRBD1 as D, unverified against the DNA. TRBV21-1 is reported as a pseudogene. The CDR3 totals 17 residues.

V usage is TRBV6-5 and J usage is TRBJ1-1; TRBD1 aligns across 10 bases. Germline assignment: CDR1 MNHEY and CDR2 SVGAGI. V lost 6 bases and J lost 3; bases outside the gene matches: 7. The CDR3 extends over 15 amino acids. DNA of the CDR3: TGTGCCAGCAGCCCGACAGGGGGCGAGGACACTGAAGCTTTCTTT. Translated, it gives CASSPTGGEDTEAFF.

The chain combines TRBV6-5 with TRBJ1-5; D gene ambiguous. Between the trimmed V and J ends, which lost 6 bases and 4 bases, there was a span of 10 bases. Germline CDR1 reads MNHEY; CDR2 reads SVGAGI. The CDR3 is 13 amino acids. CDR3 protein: CASSTQVNQPQHF. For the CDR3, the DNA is TGTGCCAGCAGCACCCAGGTGAATCAGCCCCAGCATTTT.

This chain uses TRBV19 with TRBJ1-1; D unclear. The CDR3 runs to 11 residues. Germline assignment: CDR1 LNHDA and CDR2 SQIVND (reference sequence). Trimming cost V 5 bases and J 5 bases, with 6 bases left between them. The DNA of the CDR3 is TGTGCCAGTAGTCTAAAGACTGAAGCTTTCTTT. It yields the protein CASSLKTEAFF.

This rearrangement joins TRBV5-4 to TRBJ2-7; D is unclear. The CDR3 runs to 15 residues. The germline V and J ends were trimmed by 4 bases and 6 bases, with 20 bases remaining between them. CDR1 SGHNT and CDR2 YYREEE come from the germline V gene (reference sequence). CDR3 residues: CASSLEAHVRSEQYF. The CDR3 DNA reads TGTGCCAGCAGCCTCGAAGCCCATGTGAGGAGCGAGCAGTACTTC.

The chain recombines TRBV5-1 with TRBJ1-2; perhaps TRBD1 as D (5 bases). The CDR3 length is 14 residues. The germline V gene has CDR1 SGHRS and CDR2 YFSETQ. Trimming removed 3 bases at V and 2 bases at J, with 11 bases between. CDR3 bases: TGCGCCAGCAGCTCCAACAGGCTAAACTATGGCTACACCTTC. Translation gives CASSSNRLNYGYTF.

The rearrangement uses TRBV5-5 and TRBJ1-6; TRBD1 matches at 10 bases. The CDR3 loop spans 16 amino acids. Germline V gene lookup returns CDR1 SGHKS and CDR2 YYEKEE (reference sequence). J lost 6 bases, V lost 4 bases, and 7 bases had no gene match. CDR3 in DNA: TGTGCCAGCAGCGTGGACAGGGGGACGATTAATTCACCCCTCCACTTT. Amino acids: CASSVDRGTINSPLHF.

The CDR3, as DNA: TGTGCCAGCTCACCACCGGGAAGGCCAGGGGCCCAGTACTTC. It specifies CASSPPGRPGAQYF. The chain couples TRBV18 to TRBJ2-5, with D maybe TRBD1 (6 bases). The ends were cut back, 0 bases at V and 9 bases at J, with 14 bases in the middle. Germline V gives CDR1 KGHSH, CDR2 LQKENI. The CDR3 extends over 14 amino acids.

The CDR3 protein is CASTGTGGYGYTF. CDR3 nucleotide sequence: TGCGCCAGCACCGGGACAGGCGGCTATGGCTACACCTTC. The chain uses TRBV5-1 and TRBJ1-2, with TRBD1 matching 8 bases. V was pared by 6 bases and J by 4 bases, with 5 bases of the junction left unmatched. Germline CDR1 and CDR2: SGHRS and YFSETQ. The CDR3 totals 13 residues.

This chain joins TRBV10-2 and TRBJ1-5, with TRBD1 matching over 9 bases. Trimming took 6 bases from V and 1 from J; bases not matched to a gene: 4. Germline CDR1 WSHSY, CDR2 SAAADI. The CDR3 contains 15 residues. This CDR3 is CASSVTGGSNQPQHF. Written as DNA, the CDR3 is TGCGCCAGCAGCGTAACAGGGGGCAGCAATCAGCCCCAGCATTTT.

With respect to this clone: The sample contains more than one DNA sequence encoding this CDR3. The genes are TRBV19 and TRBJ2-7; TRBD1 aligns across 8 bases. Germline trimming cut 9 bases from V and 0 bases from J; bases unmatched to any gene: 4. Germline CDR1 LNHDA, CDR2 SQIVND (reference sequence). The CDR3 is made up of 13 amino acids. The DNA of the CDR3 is TGTGCCAGCAGGGACAGGAGCTCCTACGAGCAGTACTTC. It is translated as CASRDRSSYEQYF.